This is a list of T cell receptor beta chains from one sample in a study of T cells after yellow fever vaccination. TCRdb called the 5' RACE reads again in MiXCR, with one record for every CDR3 protein. In the table there are about 330,000 distinct CDR3 sequences, around 7% of which are singletons. The material sequenced was PBMCs, taken roughly seven weeks after the first yellow fever vaccination. All receptors come from a man between 18 and 29 years old who received the YFV17D yellow fever vaccine. Both conserved end residues are part of each CDR3. Fields, in order: CDR3 protein, D gene, J gene, V gene. A D gene is named only where the DNA matches it firmly.

cdr3_aa: CASSLKYRGLSNQPQHF
d_call: NA
j_call: TRBJ1-5
v_call: TRBV5-1

cdr3_aa: CASSLGDRYQETQYF
d_call: NA
j_call: TRBJ2-5
v_call: TRBV5-1

cdr3_aa: CASSYSTVYNEQFF
d_call: NA
j_call: TRBJ2-1
v_call: TRBV6-5

cdr3_aa: CASSPTYTYEQYF
d_call: NA
j_call: TRBJ2-7
v_call: TRBV14

cdr3_aa: CASSLRPAGGLDTQYF
d_call: TRBD2
j_call: TRBJ2-3
v_call: TRBV7-2

cdr3_aa: CASSQVLLAGAKEQFF
d_call: TRBD2
j_call: TRBJ2-1
v_call: TRBV3-1

cdr3_aa: CASSPIPAGTNQPQHF
d_call: NA
j_call: TRBJ1-5
v_call: TRBV4-1

cdr3_aa: CASSFVPAGEKLFF
d_call: NA
j_call: TRBJ1-4
v_call: TRBV12-3/TRBV12-4

cdr3_aa: CASSLGGPNQPQHF
d_call: TRBD1
j_call: TRBJ1-5
v_call: TRBV5-1

cdr3_aa: CASISFPGVDSGANVLTF
d_call: NA
j_call: TRBJ2-6
v_call: TRBV12-3/TRBV12-4

cdr3_aa: CASSLGDRDRETQYF
d_call: TRBD1
j_call: TRBJ2-5
v_call: TRBV5-1

cdr3_aa: CASSVLGPGGEQYF
d_call: NA
j_call: TRBJ2-7
v_call: TRBV13

cdr3_aa: CASSTGGGLQEGYTF
d_call: NA
j_call: TRBJ1-2
v_call: TRBV5-4

cdr3_aa: CASSLNARFSYNSPLHF
d_call: NA
j_call: TRBJ1-6
v_call: TRBV7-9

cdr3_aa: CASSTTGSNQPQHF
d_call: NA
j_call: TRBJ1-5
v_call: TRBV9

cdr3_aa: CASSDFAGGSEQFF
d_call: TRBD2
j_call: TRBJ2-1
v_call: TRBV6-4

cdr3_aa: CASSQGPVTGPTDTQYF
d_call: NA
j_call: TRBJ2-3
v_call: TRBV4-3

cdr3_aa: CASSQVVRSPLHF
d_call: NA
j_call: TRBJ1-6
v_call: TRBV4-2

cdr3_aa: CCARDPREGLGYEQYF
d_call: NA
j_call: TRBJ2-7
v_call: TRBV20-1

cdr3_aa: CASNGGVYNEQFF
d_call: NA
j_call: TRBJ2-1
v_call: TRBV2

cdr3_aa: CASRTGHESPLHF
d_call: NA
j_call: TRBJ1-6
v_call: TRBV27

cdr3_aa: CASTAGADTQYF
d_call: NA
j_call: TRBJ2-3
v_call: TRBV6-2/TRBV6-3

cdr3_aa: CASSYAGNQPQHF
d_call: NA
j_call: TRBJ1-5
v_call: TRBV6-5

cdr3_aa: CASSASGADTQYF
d_call: NA
j_call: TRBJ2-3
v_call: TRBV9

cdr3_aa: CASSVGFGGYTF
d_call: NA
j_call: TRBJ1-2
v_call: TRBV25-1

cdr3_aa: CASSPPGPRGTGELFF
d_call: NA
j_call: TRBJ2-2
v_call: TRBV18

cdr3_aa: CAWSFGASYNSPLHF
d_call: NA
j_call: TRBJ1-6
v_call: TRBV30

cdr3_aa: CASSSTGTGIYEQYF
d_call: TRBD1
j_call: TRBJ2-7
v_call: TRBV11-2

cdr3_aa: CSARDGRNSYNEQFF
d_call: NA
j_call: TRBJ2-1
v_call: TRBV20-1

cdr3_aa: CASSLARQGAGANVLTF
d_call: NA
j_call: TRBJ2-6
v_call: TRBV7-9

cdr3_aa: CASSLGKLPSSYNEQFF
d_call: NA
j_call: TRBJ2-1
v_call: TRBV28

cdr3_aa: CSVSRDSGSYEQYF
d_call: TRBD1
j_call: TRBJ2-7
v_call: TRBV29-1

cdr3_aa: CASSEDGANTGELFF
d_call: NA
j_call: TRBJ2-2
v_call: TRBV2

cdr3_aa: CASRSLAGGFQETQYF
d_call: TRBD2
j_call: TRBJ2-5
v_call: TRBV6-1

cdr3_aa: CASSPQAPPGNTIYF
d_call: NA
j_call: TRBJ1-3
v_call: TRBV18

cdr3_aa: CSVSTDPLNTEAFF
d_call: NA
j_call: TRBJ1-1
v_call: TRBV29-1